Following are 22 T cell receptor beta chains from one sample sequenced in a study of cytomegalovirus exposure and HLA in healthy donors. Primers for the PCR totalled 60 Vbeta and 13 Jbeta. The data were produced by immunoSEQ multiplex PCR, yet TCRdb's version contains in-frame clones alone and is incomplete. This table has roughly 82,000 clones, roughly four fifths appearing once. The sequencing sample was made of PBMCs. These TCRs come from a woman between 45 and 60 years old in good health and CMV-seropositive.

The chain uses TRBV7-9 and TRBJ1-4; 9 bases map to TRBD1. Germline V gene data show CDR1 as SEHNR and CDR2 as FQNEAQ (reference sequence). The CDR3 extends over 15 amino acids. J was trimmed by 7 bases and V by 5 bases; bases with no gene match: 8. In nucleotides, the CDR3 is TGTGCCAGCAGCCTAACAGGGGGCGAGGGTGAAAAACTGTTTTTT. Translation gives CASSLTGGEGEKLFF. Full variable domain (missing parts from reference TRBV7-9 and TRBJ1-4): DTGVSQNPRHKITKRGQNVTFRCDPISEHNRLYWYRQTLGQGPEFLTYFQNEAQLEKSRLLSDRFSAERPKGSFSTLEIQRTEQGDSAMYLCASSLTGGEGEKLFFGSGTQLSVL.

This clone was recorded only once. The V gene is TRBV5-1, the J gene TRBJ2-2; TRBD1 aligns across 12 bases. This CDR3 has 16 residues. V shed 4 bases, J shed 6 bases, and the junction held 7 bases outside the gene matches. Germline V lookup: CDR1 SGHRS, CDR2 YFSETQ. The CDR3 sequence: CASSGPGTGGSGELFF. In DNA form, the CDR3 reads TGCGCCAGCAGCGGACCCGGGACAGGGGGCTCCGGGGAGCTGTTTTTT.

The V and J genes are TRBV18 and TRBJ2-7; 13 bases align to TRBD2. The trim removed 1 base at V and 4 bases at J, leaving 1 base unmatched. The CDR3 loop spans 15 amino acids. Germline assignment: CDR1 KGHSH and CDR2 LQKENI. The CDR3 loop reads CASSPLLAGGYEQYF. In DNA form, the CDR3 reads TGTGCCAGCTCACCACTACTAGCGGGAGGGTACGAGCAGTACTTC.

This clone was recorded a few times. The chain employs TRBV2 and TRBJ1-3; D is perhaps TRBD1 (6 bases). Germline V CDR1 and CDR2: SNHLY, FYNNEI. This CDR3 has 16 amino acids. Trimming pared 8 bases from V and 4 bases from J, leaving 21 bases between. CDR3 residues: CASVRTASFGGNTIYF. The DNA for the CDR3 is TGTGCCAGCGTGCGGACAGCGTCGTTCGGAGGAAACACCATATATTTT.

The rearrangement uses TRBV5-5 and TRBJ2-7, with 9 nucleotides matching TRBD2. From germline, CDR1 is SGHKS and CDR2 YYEKEE (reference sequence). The CDR3 runs to 16 residues. Trimming at V came to 0 bases and at J to 4 bases, leaving 8 bases not matched to a gene. The CDR3, as DNA: TGTGCCAGCAGCTTGGGGCCGTCTAGCGGGACGTACGAGCAGTACTTC. Its translation is CASSLGPSSGTYEQYF.

This clone was observed at least ten times. The chain joins TRBV19 to TRBJ2-7; 8 positions agree with TRBD1. J gave up 5 bases and V 3 bases, and 9 bases lay outside the gene matches. The CDR3 has 15 amino acids. Per germline, CDR1 LNHDA and CDR2 SQIVND (reference sequence). CDR3 protein: CASSIDRGFGNEQYF. CDR3 bases: TGTGCCAGTAGTATCGACAGGGGATTCGGGAACGAGCAGTACTTC.

This clone was recorded a few times. This rearrangement joins TRBV4-1 to TRBJ1-2; a weak D match, TRBD1 (5 bases). Germline lookup yields CDR1 MGHRA and CDR2 YSYEKL. The V end was cut by 0 bases, the J end by 5 bases, with 10 bases between. CDR3 size: 14 residues. The CDR3 DNA reads TGCGCCAGCAGCCAAGAAGGGGCAGTGTATGGCTACACCTTC. Translation: CASSQEGAVYGYTF.

CDR3: CASSSLGRYNEQFF. CDR3 sequence (DNA): TGTGCCAGCAGCTCCCTGGGGAGGTACAATGAGCAGTTCTTC. This chain links TRBV7-2 with TRBJ2-1; TRBD2 might be the D (6 bases). Trimming pared 4 bases from V and 4 bases from J, leaving 11 bases between. In germline, CDR1 is SGHTA, CDR2 FQGNSA. This CDR3 is built from 14 residues.

The chain has TRBV19 and TRBJ1-5, with 11 bases aligning to TRBD1. Per the germline V gene, CDR1 is LNHDA and CDR2 is SQIVND (reference sequence). This CDR3 has 19 amino acids. Unmatched junction bases numbered 14, after V lost 5 bases and J lost 2 bases. CDR3 nucleotide sequence: TGTGCCAGTAGTCTACGAACAAGGACAGGGGGCAGGGGCAATCAGCCCCAGCATTTT. Protein sequence: CASSLRTRTGGRGNQPQHF.

The chain has TRBV6-5 and TRBJ2-7, with D possibly TRBD2 on 6 matching bases. Per the germline V gene, CDR1 is MNHEY and CDR2 is SVGAGI. V lost 7 bases, J lost 6 bases, and 13 bases lay in between. The CDR3 runs 12 residues. CDR3 coding DNA: TGTGCCAGCAATACCGTGCGGGGCGAGCAGTACTTC. Translation gives CASNTVRGEQYF.

The chain combines TRBV9 with TRBJ2-1, with D maybe TRBD1 (6 bases). Germline loops: CDR1 SGDLS, CDR2 YYNGEE. The CDR3 has 16 amino acids. Trimming took 3 bases from V and 1 from J, leaving 14 bases between them. CDR3 nucleotide sequence: TGTGCCAGCAGCGCGCCCCCCCAGGGGTCCTACAATGAGCAGTTCTTC. Its protein product is CASSAPPQGSYNEQFF.

This clone appeared a single time. The rearrangement links TRBV5-8 to TRBJ2-7; perhaps TRBD1 as D (5 bases). Germline lookup yields CDR1 SGHTS and CDR2 YDEGEE. The V gene lost 4 bases and the J gene lost 4 bases, with 6 bases spanning the gap. This CDR3 has 11 residues. Here the CDR3 reads CASSNRYEQYF. DNA of the CDR3: TGTGCCAGCAGCAACAGGTACGAGCAGTACTTC.

The chain carries TRBV12-5 and TRBJ1-1; no firm D call. Germline lookup yields CDR1 LGHNT and CDR2 FRNRAP. The CDR3 is made up of 13 amino acids. Between the trimmed V and J ends, which lost 5 bases and 3 bases, there was a span of 10 bases. The CDR3 bases are TGTGCTAGTGGTGGTCGGAGCGACACTGAAGCTTTCTTT. As protein: CASGGRSDTEAFF.

The chain employs TRBV7-9 and TRBJ2-3; 12 bases fit TRBD2. The CDR3 totals 16 residues. CDR1 and CDR2 (germline): SEHNR, FQNEAQ (reference sequence). The ends lost 6 bases at V and 1 base at J; junction bases unmatched: 5. CDR3 protein: CASRDWTSGGTDTQYF. DNA for the CDR3: TGTGCCAGCAGAGACTGGACTAGCGGGGGCACAGATACGCAGTATTTT. The complete variable domain, with remaining parts taken from reference TRBV7-9 and TRBJ2-3, reads DTGVSQNPRHKITKRGQNVTFRCDPISEHNRLYWYRQTLGQGPEFLTYFQNEAQLEKSRLLSDRFSAERPKGSFSTLEIQRTEQGDSAMYLCASRDWTSGGTDTQYFGPGTRLTVL.

The chain links TRBV29-1 to TRBJ2-7, with 8 bases matching TRBD2. V dropped 4 bases and J dropped 0; count of bases not matched to a gene: 11. Germline CDR1 reads SQVTM; CDR2 reads ANQGSEA. The CDR3 length is 16 residues. CDR3 nucleotides: TGCAGCGTTGGCGGGATAGGGAGCGGGAGCTCCTACGAGCAGTACTTC. Amino acids: CSVGGIGSGSSYEQYF.

This rearrangement joins TRBV12-5 to TRBJ2-7, with 10 bases that match TRBD1. The CDR3 runs to 21 residues. Germline CDR1 reads LGHNT; CDR2 reads FRNRAP. CDR3 sequence: CALSGQGHPLHFGAPAYEQYF. The DNA for the CDR3 is TGTGCCCTGTCGGGACAGGGGCATCCATTGCACTTCGGCGCTCCGGCCTACGAGCAGTACTTC. The complete variable domain, with remaining parts taken from reference TRBV12-5 and TRBJ2-7, reads DARVTQTPRHKVTEMGQEVTMRCQPILGHNTVFWYRQTMMQGLELLAYFRNRAPLDDSGMPKDRFSAEMPDATLATLKIQPSEPRDSAVYFCALSGQGHPLHFGAPAYEQYFGPGTRLTVT.

In this sample, this clone turned up a few times. This chain uses TRBV6-6 with TRBJ2-5, with 13 bases fitting TRBD2. V lost 4 bases, J lost 4 bases, and 6 bases stayed unmatched. CDR3 length: 16 amino acids. Germline CDR1 and CDR2: MNHNY and SVGAGI (reference sequence). The CDR3 protein is CASSSGLAGVGETQYF. The CDR3 region has the DNA TGTGCCAGCAGTTCAGGACTAGCGGGAGTGGGAGAGACCCAGTACTTC.

The genes are TRBV7-6 and TRBJ1-4; 10 bases are shared with TRBD1. The CDR3 is made up of 15 amino acids. With 4 bases clipped from V and 6 bases from J, the junction kept 5 bases outside the gene matches. Germline V lookup: CDR1 SGHVS, CDR2 FNYEAQ. The CDR3 spells CASSSTGTGDEKLFF. The CDR3 coding sequence is TGTGCCAGCAGCTCCACCGGGACAGGGGATGAAAAACTGTTTTTT.

V is TRBV15 and J is TRBJ1-1; no firm D call. V shed 1 base and J shed 2 bases, with 8 bases lying between them. Germline V CDR1 and CDR2: LNHNV, YYDKDF (reference sequence). CDR3 length equals 14 residues. DNA for the CDR3: TGTGCCACCAGCAGAGGCCAACTTAACACTGAAGCTTTCTTT. Protein: CATSRGQLNTEAFF.

Only a few counts were recorded for this clone. V and J are TRBV9 and TRBJ2-1, with 15 bases lining up with TRBD2. Germline V gene sequence: CDR1 SGDLS, CDR2 YYNGEE. The CDR3 extends over 15 amino acids. J was trimmed by 8 bases and V by 3 bases; bases with no gene match: 3. The CDR3 loop reads CASSARTSGRDEQFF. The CDR3 DNA follows: TGTGCCAGCAGCGCACGGACTAGCGGGAGGGATGAGCAGTTCTTC.

The chain links TRBV2 to TRBJ2-7; no reliable D call. This CDR3 is built from 14 residues. Trimming took 6 bases from V and 0 from J, leaving 12 bases between them. The germline CDR1 and CDR2 sequences are SNHLY and FYNNEI. Here the CDR3 DNA reads TGTGCCAGCAGACCAAAAGCGAGCTCCTACGAGCAGTACTTC. This encodes CASRPKASSYEQYF.

The chain joins TRBV7-8 to TRBJ1-1; D remains unclear. CDR1 and CDR2 (germline): SGHVS, FQNEAQ. Trimming took off 3 bases at V and 7 bases at J, with 18 bases between the two ends. The CDR3 runs to 15 residues. The CDR3 loop is CASSFLSNGGGEAFF. DNA of the CDR3: TGTGCCAGCAGCTTCTTATCAAATGGAGGCGGTGAAGCTTTCTTT.